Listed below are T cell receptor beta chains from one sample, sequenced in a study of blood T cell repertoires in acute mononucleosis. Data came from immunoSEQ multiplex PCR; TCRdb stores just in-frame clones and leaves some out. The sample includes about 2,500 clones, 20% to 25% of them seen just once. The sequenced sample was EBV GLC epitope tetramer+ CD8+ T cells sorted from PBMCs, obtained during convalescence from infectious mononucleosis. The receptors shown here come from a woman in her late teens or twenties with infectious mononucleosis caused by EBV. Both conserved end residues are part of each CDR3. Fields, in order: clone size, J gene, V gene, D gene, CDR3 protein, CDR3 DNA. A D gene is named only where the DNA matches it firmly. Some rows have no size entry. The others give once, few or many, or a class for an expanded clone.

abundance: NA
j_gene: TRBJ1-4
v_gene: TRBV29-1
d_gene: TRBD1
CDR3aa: CSVGTGGTYEILFF
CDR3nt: TGCAGCGTGGGGACAGGGGGTACTTATGAAATTCTGTTTTTT

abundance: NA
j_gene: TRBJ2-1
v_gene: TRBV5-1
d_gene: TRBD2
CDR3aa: CASSPGLAGGPPSYNEQFF
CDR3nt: TGCGCCAGCAGCCCCGGACTAGCGGGAGGACCCCCCTCCTACAATGAGCAGTTCTTC

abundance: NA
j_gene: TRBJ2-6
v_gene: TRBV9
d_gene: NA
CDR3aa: CASSVASEVRPFEGSVAGANVLTF
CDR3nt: TGTGCCAGCAGCGTAGCTTCTGAGGTCCGCCCCTTCGAGGGGAGTGTCGCTGGGGCCAACGTCCTGACTTTC

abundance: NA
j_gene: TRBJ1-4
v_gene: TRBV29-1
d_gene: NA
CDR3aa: CSVGHRELMKNCFF
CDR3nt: NA

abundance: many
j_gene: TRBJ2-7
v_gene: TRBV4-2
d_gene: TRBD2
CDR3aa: CASSLAWVAGGNEQYF
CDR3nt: TGTGCCAGCAGCTTAGCTTGGGTAGCGGGGGGAAACGAGCAGTACTTC

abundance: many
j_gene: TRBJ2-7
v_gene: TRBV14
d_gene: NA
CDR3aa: CASSKAGGLSYEQYF
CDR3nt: TGTGCCAGCAGCAAAGCCGGGGGCCTTTCCTACGAGCAGTACTTC

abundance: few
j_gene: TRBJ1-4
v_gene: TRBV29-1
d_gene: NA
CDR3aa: CSVGSPPTNEKLFFF
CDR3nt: NA

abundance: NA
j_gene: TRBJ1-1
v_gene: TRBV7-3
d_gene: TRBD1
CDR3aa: CASEPGQGEIEAFF
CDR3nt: TGTGCCAGCGAGCCGGGACAGGGTGAAATTGAAGCTTTCTTT

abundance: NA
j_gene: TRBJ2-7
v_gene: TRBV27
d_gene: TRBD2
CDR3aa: CASSSLGGGWGGQYF
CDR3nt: TGTGCCAGCAGCTCCCTGGGGGGTGGGTGGGGGGGGCAGTACTTC

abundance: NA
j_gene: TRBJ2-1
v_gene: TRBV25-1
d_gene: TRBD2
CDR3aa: CASSKGPAGGPREQFF
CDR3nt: TGTGCCAGCAGCAAAGGGCCAGCGGGGGGGCCAAGGGAGCAGTTCTTC

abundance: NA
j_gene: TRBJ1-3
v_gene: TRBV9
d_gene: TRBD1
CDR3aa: CASSLGQLSSGNTIYF
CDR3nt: TGTGCCAGCAGCTTGGGACAGCTTAGCTCTGGAAACACCATATATTTT

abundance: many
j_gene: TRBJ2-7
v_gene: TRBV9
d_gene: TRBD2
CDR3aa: CASSSLGGGWRGQYF
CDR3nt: TGTGCCAGCAGCTCCCTCGGGGGAGGGTGGCGGGGGCAGTACTTC

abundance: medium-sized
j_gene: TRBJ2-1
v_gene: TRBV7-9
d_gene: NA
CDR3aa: CASGVLPGNEQFF
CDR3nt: TGTGCCAGCGGCGTTCTGCCCGGGAATGAGCAGTTCTTC

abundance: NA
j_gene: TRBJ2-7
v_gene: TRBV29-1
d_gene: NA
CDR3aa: CSVDGSYEQYF
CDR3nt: TGCAGCGTTGACGGGTCCTACGAGCAGTACTTC

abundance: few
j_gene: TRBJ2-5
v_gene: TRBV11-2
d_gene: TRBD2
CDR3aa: CASTTGGETQYF
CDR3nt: TGTGCCAGCACGACGGGAGGAGAGACCCAGTACTTC

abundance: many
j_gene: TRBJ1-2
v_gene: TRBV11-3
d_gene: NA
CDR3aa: CASALGYGYTF
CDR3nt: TGTGCCAGCGCGTTGGGCTATGGCTACACCTTC

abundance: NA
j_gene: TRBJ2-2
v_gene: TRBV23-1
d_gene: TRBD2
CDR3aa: CASSQSWEGLQGCANTGELFF
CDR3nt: TGCGCCAGCAGTCAATCGTGGGAGGGTCTCCAGGGCTGTGCGAACACCGGGGAGCTGTTTTTT

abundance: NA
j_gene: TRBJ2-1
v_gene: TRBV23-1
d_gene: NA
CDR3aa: CASSVAGGDEQFF
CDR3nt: TGTGCCAGCAGCGTAGCCGGAGGGGATGAGCAGTTCTTC

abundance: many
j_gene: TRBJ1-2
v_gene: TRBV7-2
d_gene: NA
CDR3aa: CASSSFQGNYGYTF
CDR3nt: TGTGCCAGCAGCTCGTTCCAGGGAAACTATGGCTACACCTTC

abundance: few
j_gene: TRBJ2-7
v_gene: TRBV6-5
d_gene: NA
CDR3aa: CASTHGRDEQYF
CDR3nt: TGTGCCAGCACCCACGGACGGGACGAGCAGTACTTC

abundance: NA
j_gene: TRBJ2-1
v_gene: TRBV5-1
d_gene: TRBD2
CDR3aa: CASSPGLAGGPREQFF
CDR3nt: TGCGCCAGCAGCCCCGGACTAGCGGGGGGGCCAAGGGAGCAGTTCTTC

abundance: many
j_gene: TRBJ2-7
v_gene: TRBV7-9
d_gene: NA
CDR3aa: CASSSGGVRYEQYF
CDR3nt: TGTGCCAGCAGCTCCGGCGGTGTACGGTACGAGCAGTACTTC

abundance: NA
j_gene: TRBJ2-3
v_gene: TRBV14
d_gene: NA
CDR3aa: CASRQSPGGTHYF
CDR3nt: TGTGCCAGCAGGCAATCTCCCGGCGGTACGCATTATTTT

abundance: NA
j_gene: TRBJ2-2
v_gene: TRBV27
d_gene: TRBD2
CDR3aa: CASRILAGGRGNTGELFF
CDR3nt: TGTGCCAGCCGTATCCTAGCGGGGGGGCGTGGGAACACCGGGGAGCTGTTTTTT

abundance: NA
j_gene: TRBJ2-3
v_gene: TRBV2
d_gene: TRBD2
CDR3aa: CASNSGRGSDTQYF
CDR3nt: TGTGCCAGTAATAGCGGGAGAGGCTCAGATACGCAGTATTTT

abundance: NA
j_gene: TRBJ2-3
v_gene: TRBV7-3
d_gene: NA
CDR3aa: CASSLIQGSQYTDTQYF
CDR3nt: TGTGCCAGCAGTTTGATCCAGGGATCCCAATACACAGATACGCAGTATTTT

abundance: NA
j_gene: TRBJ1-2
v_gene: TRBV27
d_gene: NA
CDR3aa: CASSPDTLYGYTF
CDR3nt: TGTGCCAGTTCCCCGGACACCCTCTATGGCTACACCTTC

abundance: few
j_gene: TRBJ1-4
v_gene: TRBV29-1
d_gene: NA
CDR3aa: CSVGSGGTNEYLFF
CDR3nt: TGCAGCGTTGGGTCCGGGGGAACTAATGAATATCTGTTTTTT

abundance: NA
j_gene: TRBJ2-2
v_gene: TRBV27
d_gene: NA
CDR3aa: CASSIIVGELGSTGELFF
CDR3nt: TGTGCCAGCAGTATCATAGTGGGGGAGCTTGGGAGCACCGGGGAGCTGTTTTTT

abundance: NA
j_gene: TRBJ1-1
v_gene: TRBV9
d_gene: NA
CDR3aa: CASSKGSANTEAFF
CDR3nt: TGTGCCAGCAGTAAGGGGTCAGCGAACACTGAAGCTTTCTTT

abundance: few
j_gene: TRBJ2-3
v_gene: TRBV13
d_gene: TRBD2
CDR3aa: CASSRNSLAGGLHTQYF
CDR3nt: TGTGCCAGCAGCCGAAATTCACTAGCGGGGGGGCTTCATACGCAGTATTTT

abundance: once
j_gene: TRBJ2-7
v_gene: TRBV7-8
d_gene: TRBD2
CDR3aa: CAIRTSGTVTYEQYF
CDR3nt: TGTGCCATACGGACTAGCGGGACAGTAACCTACGAGCAGTACTTC

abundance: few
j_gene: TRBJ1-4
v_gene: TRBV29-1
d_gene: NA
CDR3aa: CSVGSGGTNENCFF
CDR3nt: NA

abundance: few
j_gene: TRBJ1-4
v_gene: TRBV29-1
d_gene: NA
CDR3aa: CSVGTGGTMKNCFF
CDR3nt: NA

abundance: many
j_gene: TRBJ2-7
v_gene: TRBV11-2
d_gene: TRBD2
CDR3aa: CASSTPSGSSPYEQYF
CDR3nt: TGTGCCAGCAGCACTCCTAGCGGGTCCTCGCCGTACGAGCAGTACTTC

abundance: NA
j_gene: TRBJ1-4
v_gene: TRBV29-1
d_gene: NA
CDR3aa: CSAGSPPTNEKLFF
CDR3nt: TGCAGCGCTGGGTCTCCGCCGACTAATGAAAAACTGTTTTTT

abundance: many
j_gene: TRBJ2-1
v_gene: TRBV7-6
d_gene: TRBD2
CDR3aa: CASSFHRLAGGNNEQFF
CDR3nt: TGTGCCAGCAGCTTCCACCGACTAGCGGGGGGAAACAATGAGCAGTTCTTC

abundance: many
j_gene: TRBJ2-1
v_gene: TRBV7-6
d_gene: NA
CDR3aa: CASSLSPPWWGYNEQFF
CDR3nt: TGTGCCAGCAGTTTATCCCCGCCATGGTGGGGCTACAATGAGCAGTTCTTC

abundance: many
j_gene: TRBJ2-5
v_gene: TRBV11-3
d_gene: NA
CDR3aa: CASSSIDGNQETQYF
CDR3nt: TGTGCCAGCAGCTCAATAGACGGGAACCAAGAGACCCAGTACTTC

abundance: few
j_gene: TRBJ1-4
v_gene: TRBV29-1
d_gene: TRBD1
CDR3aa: CIVGSGGTNEKLFF
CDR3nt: TGCATCGTGGGGTCAGGGGGTACTAATGAAAAACTGTTTTTT

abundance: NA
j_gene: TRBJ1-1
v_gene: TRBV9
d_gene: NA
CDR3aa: CAYSVEGGLVDTEAFF
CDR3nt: TGTGCCTACAGCGTAGAGGGGGGGCTTGTGGACACTGAAGCTTTCTTT

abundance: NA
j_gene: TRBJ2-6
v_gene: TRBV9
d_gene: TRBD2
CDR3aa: CASSVATAVLPFEGRVAGANVLTF
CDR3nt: TGTGCCAGCAGCGTAGCTACTGCGGTCCTCCCCTTCGAGGGGAGGGTCGCTGGGGCCAACGTCCTGACTTTC

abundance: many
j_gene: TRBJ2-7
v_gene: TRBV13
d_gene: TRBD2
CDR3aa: CASSLGLAGVGYEQYF
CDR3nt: TGTGCCAGCAGCTTGGGACTAGCGGGAGTAGGGTACGAGCAGTACTTC

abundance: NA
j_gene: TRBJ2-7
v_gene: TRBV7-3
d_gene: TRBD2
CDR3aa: CASSLGLAGVGYEQYF
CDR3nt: TGTGCCAGCAGCTTGGGACTAGCGGGAGTAGGGTACGAGCAGTACTTC

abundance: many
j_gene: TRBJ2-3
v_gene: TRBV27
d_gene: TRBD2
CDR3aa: CASSNSGRGSDTQYF
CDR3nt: TGTGCCAGCAGTAATAGCGGGAGAGGCTCAGATACGCAGTATTTT

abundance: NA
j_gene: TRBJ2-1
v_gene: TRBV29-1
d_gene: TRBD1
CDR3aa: CSVGPGTDYNEQFF
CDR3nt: TGCAGCGTTGGGCCCGGGACAGATTACAATGAGCAGTTCTTC

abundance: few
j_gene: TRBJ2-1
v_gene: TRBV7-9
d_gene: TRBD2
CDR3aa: CASSSRLAGKSSYNEQFF
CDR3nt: TGTGCCAGCAGCTCGCGACTAGCGGGAAAAAGCTCCTACAATGAGCAGTTCTTC

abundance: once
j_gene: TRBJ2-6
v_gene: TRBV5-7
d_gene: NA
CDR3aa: CASGQNLAVQSRANVLTF
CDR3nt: TGTGCCAGCGGGCAAAATCTTGCCGTACAAAGTCGGGCCAACGTCCTGACTTTC

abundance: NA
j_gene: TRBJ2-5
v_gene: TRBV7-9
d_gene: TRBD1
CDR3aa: CASSPGQGTETQYF
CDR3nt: TGTGCCAGCAGCCCGGGACAGGGTACGGAGACCCAGTACTTC

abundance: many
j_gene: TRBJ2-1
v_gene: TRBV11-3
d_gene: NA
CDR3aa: CASSLASGGEQFF
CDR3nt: TGTGCCAGCAGCTTAGCGAGCGGCGGTGAGCAGTTCTTC

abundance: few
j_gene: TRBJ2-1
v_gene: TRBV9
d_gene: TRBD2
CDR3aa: CASSLGLAGKSSYNEQFF
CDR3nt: TGTGCCAGCAGCTTGGGACTAGCGGGAAAAAGCTCCTACAATGAGCAGTTCTTC

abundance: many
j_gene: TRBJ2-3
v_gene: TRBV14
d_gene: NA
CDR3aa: CASSSESRDTQYF
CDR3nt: TGTGCCAGCAGCTCAGAAAGTAGAGATACGCAGTATTTT

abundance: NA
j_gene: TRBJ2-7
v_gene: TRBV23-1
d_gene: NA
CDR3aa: CASSNGDVESYEQYF
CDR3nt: TGCGCCAGCAGTAACGGGGACGTTGAATCCTACGAGCAGTACTTC